The T cell receptor beta chain described here comes from a study of T cells in Graves' hyperthyroidism and ophthalmopathy (dated by TCRdb to between 2019 and 2020). Regarding the research as a whole: Peripheral blood samples were taken at initial diagnosis, before any treatment was given. Following sampling, methimazole starting at 30 mg daily was given to hyperthyroidism patients, and high-dose intravenous methylprednisolone was given to ophthalmopathy patients. Prospective prediction of ophthalmopathy was tested in an independent validation cohort of approximately 18 hyperthyroidism patients and 17 patients who later progressed to ophthalmopathy. In addition, the study compared T-cell repertoires in thyroid tissue and in blood from five to seven Graves' hyperthyroidism patients. TCR V-J signatures able to tell the groups apart were searched for in a discovery cohort of more than 90 patients, of whom approximately 40 had Graves' ophthalmopathy and about 55 had stable Graves' hyperthyroidism. TCR Vbeta CDR3 sequencing of 135 peripheral blood samples (under 45 ophthalmopathy, under 80 hyperthyroidism and roughly 17 progressor patients) is reported in the paper. The 100 discovery patients were divided at random into training and test sets in a 7:3 ratio. Findings and caveats that apply to the study as a whole: No statistical method was used to fix the sample size in advance, and group allocation was not hidden from the investigators. Most expanded thyroid clonotypes (frequency above 0.001) were also detected in blood, a finding suggesting that blood repertoires may reflect thyroid immune responses. In validation, the model predicted progression to ophthalmopathy with 65% to 71% sensitivity and 72% to 85% specificity, a median of about 6.7 months before onset. A 13 V-J signature model separated ophthalmopathy from stable hyperthyroidism, with around 88% sensitivity and 81% to 82% specificity in cross-validation and 80%/75% in testing.

CDR1 and CDR2, looked up from the germline V gene, are MNHNS and SASEGT. V is clipped by 6 bases and J by 0 bases, and the sequence between their germline boundaries is 12 bases long. CDR3 length: 14 amino acids, cysteine to phenylalanine. Kept here is only the CDR3 DNA, which spans 42 bases and is read in frame from base 1. This clonotype has more than one count but fewer than ten. Its antigen target is currently unknown. The record has no base qualities; no much larger clone is one base away. The TCR beta CDR3 regions were amplified from the RNA transcripts. The TCR CDR3 was subjected to a first round of RT-PCR using the HTBI primer set and the Qiagen OneStep RT-PCR kit. The libraries were constructed in a second round of multiplex PCR and then size-selected and purified. The libraries were sequenced on an Illumina HiSeq2000 using paired-end 100 bp reads. From the authors' description of their analysis: SOAPnuke was used to process the raw data, removing reads that contained adapters or uncalled bases, had a mean Phred below 15, or lacked an exact match to the constant primer or identifier. COPE v1.2.5 was used to merge high-quality paired reads, and clonotypes were defined as unique nucleotide sequences. MiTCR v1.1 was used to align the clonotypes against IMGT TRBV, TRBD and TRBJ reference segments. The analysis was restricted to V-J combinations with a frequency above 0.0001, which together covered approximately 99% of the repertoires. The TCS score was defined as F50 (clonal expansion) divided by E x V (chaos), with BLOSUM62-based TCRdist calculated between CDR3 peptides within each V-J. Welch's t-statistics and random forest reduced 514 V-J features to 10 to 15, which were used in a naive Bayes classifier (R e1071). In TCRdb, the public reads were trimmed at Q25 with fastp and aligned with MiXCR, with productive beta chains retained. Each record represents a unique CDR3 protein, reported with the most common genes and DNA among its rows. The V and J calls were not made by the authors but by TCRdb's processing. The sample has about 640,000 distinct CDR3 sequences on record, roughly 20% of them singletons. Roughly 30% of the sample lies in the top ten.

Ophthalmopathy patients had moderately to severely active disease, Clinical Activity Score of at least 3, NOSPECS grade of at least 4, and duration under 3 months. The study excluded patients with uncontrolled infections, other autoimmune diseases, pregnancy or lactation. Diagnoses were established on the basis of clinical symptoms, serum thyroxine and TRAb, thyroid ultrasound, and orbital computed tomography. PBMCs were isolated from 10 ml of fresh peripheral blood by Ficoll-Paque density gradient centrifugation. Total RNA was extracted using Trizol reagent, and RNA quality was assessed on an Agilent 2100 Bioanalyzer.

The TCR originated in a man younger than 45 with Graves' ophthalmopathy. The sequence joins TRBV6-1 to TRBJ2-7; the D gene remains uncertain. Source material: blood. The CDR3 protein sequence reads: CASRLSRNSYEQYF. The sequenced DNA is TGTGCCAGCAGACTGTCTAGGAACTCCTACGAGCAGTACTTC.